The 20 T cell receptor beta chains given below trace back to one sample, sequenced in a study of T-cell reconstitution after alpha-beta-depleted transplantation in children. Library preparation (for TCRbeta) was performed with unique molecular identifiers. A single record per CDR3 protein comes from TCRdb applying MiXCR to the PCR reads. This sample has 170,000 or so distinct CDR3 sequences; about 6.3% occur once, and the top ten carry about 2.9%. The sequencing here drew on PBMCs from the stem cell graft donor, taken from the stem cell graft. The source is a human donor who donated a stem cell graft to a child with Wiskott-Aldrich syndrome.

This clonotype was observed many times. The chain employs TRBV20-1 and TRBJ1-5, with D possibly being TRBD1 (6 bases). The V gene's germline CDR1 is DFQATT and CDR2 SNEGSKA (reference sequence). The CDR3 sequence is 13 residues long. Trimming took off 7 bases at V and 2 bases at J, with 12 bases between the two ends. The CDR3 protein is CSGRGQGNQPQHF. The CDR3 DNA sequence: TGCAGTGGGAGGGGACAAGGCAATCAGCCCCAGCATTTT.

In its sample, this clonotype was seen many times. This chain's CDR3 is CASSKRRVNSYNSPLHF. The CDR3 DNA is TGTGCCAGCAGCAAAAGACGGGTTAACTCCTATAATTCACCCCTCCACTTT. V is TRBV2 and J is TRBJ1-6; the D is unclear. From germline, CDR1 is SNHLY and CDR2 FYNNEI. The CDR3 totals 17 residues. V was pared by 6 bases and J by 0 bases, with 15 bases between.

This clonotype came up many times. J is TRBJ2-7 and V is TRBV12-3 or TRBV12-4; 14 bases are a match to TRBD2. This CDR3 spans 16 amino acids. With V trimmed by 5 bases and J by 5 bases, 8 bases remained unmatched. CDR3 bases: TGTGCCAGCAGTCGAACCGGGACTAGCGGGAGAGACGAGCAGTACTTC. Protein product: CASSRTGTSGRDEQYF.

This clonotype has a count of ten or more. V gene TRBV12-3 or TRBV12-4 combines with J gene TRBJ1-4, with D perhaps matching TRBD1 (5 bases). This CDR3 spans 15 amino acids. Between the trimmed V and J ends, which lost 7 bases and 5 bases, there was a span of 17 bases. The chain's CDR3 is CASTGGKGVNEKLFF. The DNA of the CDR3 is TGTGCCAGCACGGGCGGAAAAGGGGTGAATGAAAAACTGTTTTTT.

The table lists this clonotype with many counts. This chain connects TRBV12-3 or TRBV12-4 to TRBJ2-1; D not resolved. Trimming removed 3 bases at V and 5 bases at J, with 5 bases between. The CDR3 loop spans 12 amino acids. This CDR3 reads CASSLVDNEQFF. The CDR3 nucleotides read TGTGCCAGCAGTTTGGTCGACAATGAGCAGTTCTTC.

This clonotype was seen repeatedly, ten times or more. The chain uses TRBV11-2 and TRBJ2-7; D remains ambiguous. The CDR3 is 12 amino acids. V lost 0 bases to trimming and J lost 3 bases, with 3 bases between them. Germline V gives CDR1 SGHAT, CDR2 FQNNGV. DNA of the CDR3: TGTGCCAGCAGCTTAGAGAACTACGAGCAGTACTTC. It yields the protein CASSLENYEQYF.

This clonotype has more than one count but fewer than ten. The chain combines TRBV11-2 with TRBJ2-1, with a tentative D call TRBD1 (6 bases). Trimming removed 4 bases at V and 4 bases at J, with 17 bases between. CDR1 SGHAT and CDR2 FQNNGV come from the germline V gene. The CDR3 runs 16 residues. The CDR3 loop reads CASSYIGQGKYNEQFF. CDR3 sequence (DNA): TGTGCCAGCAGCTATATCGGGCAGGGGAAATACAATGAGCAGTTCTTC.

This clonotype showed up many times. This chain links TRBV6-6 with TRBJ2-1, with 8 bases identical to TRBD1. The CDR3 sequence is 13 residues long. The germline gives CDR1 MNHNY, CDR2 SVGAGI (reference sequence). Unmatched junction bases numbered 2, after V lost 4 bases and J lost 6 bases. The CDR3 region has the DNA TGTGCCAGCAGTTTCACAGGGGGCAATGAGCAGTTCTTC. This translates into CASSFTGGNEQFF.

A word on this clonotype: The DNA is left out, because the CDR3 cannot be placed on it with certainty; the CDR3 is given as TCRdb lists it. The rearrangement joins TRBV10-2 to TRBJ2-7; TRBD1, the D gene given by the table, was not confirmed from the DNA. The CDR3 extends over 15 residues, inclusive of both ends. CDR1 and CDR2 from the germline V gene are WSHSY and SAAADI. The CDR3 sequence is CASSEFAGGTPWEYF.

The V gene is TRBV6-1, the J gene TRBJ1-4; D unresolved. This CDR3 has 14 residues. With 8 bases removed from V and 8 bases from J, the gap between germline ends came to 18 bases. Germline values: CDR1 MNHNS, CDR2 SASEGT. In DNA, the CDR3 is TGTGCCAGCGGCTCCGACGGGCGTAGGGAAAAACTGTTTTTT. Translated: CASGSDGRREKLFF.

This clonotype showed up just once. V usage is TRBV6-4 and J usage is TRBJ2-1; 11 bases map to TRBD2. The CDR3 length is 15 residues. CDR1 is MRHNA and CDR2 is SNTAGT in the germline V gene. V shed 2 bases, J shed 8 bases, and the junction held 5 bases outside the gene matches. CDR3 amino acids: CASSDETSGVDEQFF. CDR3 coding DNA: TGTGCCAGCAGTGACGAGACTAGCGGGGTGGATGAGCAGTTCTTC.

This clonotype was found many times. The chain is built from TRBV10-2 and TRBJ2-3, with 9 bases aligning to TRBD1. The ends lost 5 bases at V and 7 bases at J; junction bases unmatched: 10. Germline V CDR1 and CDR2: WSHSY, SAAADI. This CDR3 contains 15 residues. CDR3 sequence reads: CASSPRDRDRNTQYF. In nucleotides, the CDR3 is TGCGCCAGCAGTCCCCGGGACAGGGATAGGAATACGCAGTATTTT.

This clonotype was picked up many times. The chain links TRBV20-1 to TRBJ1-4; possible D gene TRBD1, 6 bases. The germline gives CDR1 DFQATT, CDR2 SNEGSKA (reference sequence). Trimming pared 0 bases from V and 3 bases from J, leaving 20 bases between. CDR3 length: 18 amino acids. The CDR3: CSARDRFTRTEANEKLFF. The CDR3 DNA is TGCAGTGCTAGAGATAGATTTACGAGGACAGAGGCTAATGAAAAACTGTTTTTT.

This clonotype came up many times. The chain couples TRBV7-2 to TRBJ2-2; D not resolved. Trimming left V 1 base short and J 4 bases short, with 16 bases between. Germline V gives CDR1 SGHTA, CDR2 FQGNSA. The CDR3 has 17 amino acids. The CDR3 here is CASSLVSRSVGTGELFF. The CDR3 bases are TGTGCCAGCAGCTTAGTTTCGCGGAGCGTGGGCACCGGGGAGCTGTTTTTT.

A few counts support this clonotype. The chain recombines TRBV28 with TRBJ2-7; unclear D gene. Trimming shortened V by 4 bases and J by 5 bases, and 6 bases separated the two germline ends. There are 11 residues in the CDR3. Germline V gene lookup returns CDR1 MDHEN and CDR2 SYDVKM. The CDR3 region is CASSYTHEQYF. The DNA of the CDR3 is TGTGCCAGCAGTTACACCCACGAGCAGTACTTC.

In this sample, this clonotype turned up many times. This chain connects TRBV5-1 to TRBJ1-2, with 9 bases that match TRBD1. The CDR3 is made up of 14 amino acids. The J segment lost 8 bases and the V segment lost 3 bases, leaving 8 bases of the junction unmatched. The germline V gene encodes CDR1 SGHRS and CDR2 YFSETQ. CDR3 residues: CASSSGQGTGGYTF. CDR3 bases: TGCGCCAGCAGCTCTGGACAGGGGACGGGCGGCTACACCTTC.

This clonotype has ten or more counts. This chain joins TRBV27 and TRBJ1-6, with D unresolved. CDR1 and CDR2 from the germline V gene are MNHEY and SMNVEV (reference sequence). The CDR3 covers 17 residues. V shed 4 bases and J shed 0 bases, with 13 bases lying between them. DNA for the CDR3: TGTGCCAGCAGTTCCGTCGAGCCAATCTCCTATAATTCACCCCTCCACTTT. Encoded protein: CASSSVEPISYNSPLHF.

This clonotype was picked up many times. V and J are TRBV29-1 and TRBJ2-6; possibly TRBD2 for D (5 bases). CDR1 is SQVTM, CDR2 ANQGSEA, per germline. The V end was cut by 4 bases, the J end by 4 bases, with 14 bases between. The CDR3 spans 15 residues. The CDR3, as DNA: TGCAGCGTTGGAGTTGGAGGTTCCGGGGCCAACGTCCTGACTTTC. Translation gives CSVGVGGSGANVLTF.

This clonotype showed up many times. The chain uses TRBV11-3 and TRBJ2-1; D perhaps matches TRBD2 (6 bases). This CDR3 comprises 12 residues. The V and J ends lost 7 bases and 6 bases respectively, with 10 bases between them. Germline lookup yields CDR1 SGHNT and CDR2 YENEEA. CDR3 loop: CASTRDSNEQFF. Here the CDR3 DNA reads TGTGCCAGCACCCGGGACTCCAATGAGCAGTTCTTC.

This clonotype was counted many times. This chain joins TRBV29-1 and TRBJ2-5, with D tentatively TRBD2 (5 bases). Looked up from germline, CDR1 is SQVTM and CDR2 is ANQGSEA. The CDR3 is 16 amino acids. Trimming removed 7 bases from V and 3 bases from J, with 24 bases in between. The CDR3 DNA reads TGCAGCGGATTCCGGGGTTACTCTTCGGAGGAAGAGACCCAGTACTTC. Amino acid sequence: CSGFRGYSSEEETQYF.